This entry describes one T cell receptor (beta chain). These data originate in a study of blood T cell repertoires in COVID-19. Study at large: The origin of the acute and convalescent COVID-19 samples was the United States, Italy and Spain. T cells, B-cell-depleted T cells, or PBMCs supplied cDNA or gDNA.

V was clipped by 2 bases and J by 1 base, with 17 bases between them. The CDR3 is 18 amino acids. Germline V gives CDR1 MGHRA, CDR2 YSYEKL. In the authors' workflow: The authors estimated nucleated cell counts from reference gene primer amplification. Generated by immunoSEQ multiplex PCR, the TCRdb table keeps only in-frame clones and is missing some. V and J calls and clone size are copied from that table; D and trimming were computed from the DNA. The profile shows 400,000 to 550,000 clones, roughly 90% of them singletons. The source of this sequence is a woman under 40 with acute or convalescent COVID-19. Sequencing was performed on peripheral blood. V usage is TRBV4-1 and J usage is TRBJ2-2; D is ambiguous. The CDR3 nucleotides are TGCGCCAGCAGCCAACCCCGAGGCGACCCACTGAACACCGGGGAGCTGTTTTTT. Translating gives CASSQPRGDPLNTGELFF.